This T cell receptor (beta chain) comes out of a study of T cell repertoires in cytomegalovirus infection. Study-level background: Indications came from public TCR beta signatures; they pointed to CMV infection and to a matching HLA type. General study findings and limits: There were HLA-C-restricted CMV-specific TCR beta clonotypes dominating the ex vivo response. There were carriers of CMV plus the relevant HLA, and cumulative public TCR beta family frequency identified them.

TCRdb called the reads again in MiXCR, with one record for every CDR3 protein. The repertoire holds some 400,000 distinct CDR3 sequences, with roughly 31% as singletons. Germline CDR1 SGHNT, CDR2 YYREEE (reference sequence). With 0 bases removed from V and 0 bases from J, the gap between germline ends came to 6 bases. This CDR3 is 15 amino acids long. Comment on this clonotype: Its antigen is unknown.

This sequence originates from a human donor in good health (CMV status not recorded). Some clones in this sample may be carry-over from other donors' samples. V and J are TRBV5-4 and TRBJ1-4; D gene uncertain. Sequenced sample: PBMCs. CDR3 in amino acids: CASSLDSATNEKLFF. CDR3 DNA sequence: TGTGCCAGCAGCTTGGACTCTGCAACTAATGAAAAACTGTTTTTT.